This TCR beta chain was sequenced during a study of T-cell reconstitution after alpha-beta-depleted transplantation in children. This clonotype showed up just a few times. Antigen: not known. The authors prepared the TCRbeta library with unique molecular identifiers. TCRdb redid the calling of the PCR reads with MiXCR, one entry per CDR3 protein. The top ten clones hold 8.5% to 9.5% of a sample with around 270,000 distinct CDR3 sequences, over 7.5% of them seen once. Germline assignment: CDR1 KGHDR and CDR2 SFDVKD. The CDR3 is made up of 15 amino acids. Between the trimmed V and J ends, which lost 3 bases and 5 bases, there was a span of 13 bases. The study, taken as a whole, reports: High day-60 TCRbeta diversity in some patients came from surviving recipient T cells and thymic progenitors. Among T cells one year after transplant, newly produced cells accounted for most counts and diversity. Expanded clones from the graft, numbering several hundred, reportedly supplied alpha-beta T cells about two months after transplant.

This specimen was peripheral blood, taken 360 days after TCRalphabeta/CD19-depleted stem cell transplant. The rearrangement joins TRBV24-1 to TRBJ2-1; TRBD1 might be the D (5 bases). This TCR was sampled from a female patient aged 2-9 years who had a stem cell transplant for Fanconi anemia, so the T cells may come from the graft donor. CDR3 in DNA: TGTGCCACCAGTGATGCAGGGTTGAGGCACAATGAGCAGTTCTTC. It codes for CATSDAGLRHNEQFF.